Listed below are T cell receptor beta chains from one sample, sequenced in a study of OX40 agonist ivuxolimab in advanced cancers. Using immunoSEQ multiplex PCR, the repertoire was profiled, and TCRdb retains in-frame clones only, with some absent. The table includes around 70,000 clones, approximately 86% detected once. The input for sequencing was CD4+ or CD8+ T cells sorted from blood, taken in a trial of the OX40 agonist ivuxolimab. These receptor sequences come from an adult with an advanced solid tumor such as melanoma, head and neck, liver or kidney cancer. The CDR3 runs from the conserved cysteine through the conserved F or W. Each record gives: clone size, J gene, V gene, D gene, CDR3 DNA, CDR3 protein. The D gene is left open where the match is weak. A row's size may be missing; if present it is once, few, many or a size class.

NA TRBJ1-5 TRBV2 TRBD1 TGTGCCAGCCGGGACAGGGCTAATCAGCCCCAGCATTTT CASRDRANQPQHF
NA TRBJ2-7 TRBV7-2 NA TGTGCCAGCAGCCTCAGCGGTGGCTACGAGCAGTACTTC CASSLSGGYEQYF
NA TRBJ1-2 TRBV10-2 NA TGCGCCAGCAGTGAGTCAGGGTTGGACTATGGCTACACCTTC CASSESGLDYGYTF
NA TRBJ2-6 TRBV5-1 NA TGCGCCAGCAGCTTGGGACATATTACTGGGGCCAACGTCCTGACTTTC CASSLGHITGANVLTF
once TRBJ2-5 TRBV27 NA TGTGCCAGCAAGGACTTACCCGAAGAGACCCAGTACTTC CASKDLPEETQYF
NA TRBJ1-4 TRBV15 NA TGTGCCACCAGCAGAGATCGGCCAACTAATGAAAAACTGTTTTTT CATSRDRPTNEKLFF
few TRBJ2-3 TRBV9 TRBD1 TGTGCCAGCAGCGCCGGGGACAGGACAGATACGCAGTATTTT CASSAGDRTDTQYF
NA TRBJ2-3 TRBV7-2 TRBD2 TGTGCCAGCAGCTTAGTGAGCCGGGGGGGCACAGATACGCAGTATTTT CASSLVSRGGTDTQYF
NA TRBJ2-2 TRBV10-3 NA TGTGCCATCACCGGGGTAGGGAACACCGGGGAGCTGTTTTTT CAITGVGNTGELFF
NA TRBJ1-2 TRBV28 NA TGTGCCAGCAGTTATATGGGGGCGCGGGGCTACACCTTC CASSYMGARGYTF
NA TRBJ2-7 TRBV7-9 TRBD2 TGTGCCAGCACCACCCTAGCGGGGGGGTACGAGCAGTACTTC CASTTLAGGYEQYF
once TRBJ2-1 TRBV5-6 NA TGTGCCAGCAGCTTGGAAGGGATAGGCTCCTACAATGAGCAGTTCTTC CASSLEGIGSYNEQFF
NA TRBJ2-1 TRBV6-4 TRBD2 TGTGCCAGCACCTCGGGGACTAGCCGGCGCCATGAGCAGTTCTTC CASTSGTSRRHEQFF
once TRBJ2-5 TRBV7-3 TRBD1 TGTGCCAGCAGCATGGGACAGCGGGAGACCCAGTACTTC CASSMGQRETQYF
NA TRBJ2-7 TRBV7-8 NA TGTGCCAGCACCCCTTTAGGGGGGACCTCCTACGAGCAGTACTTC CASTPLGGTSYEQYF
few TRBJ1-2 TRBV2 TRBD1 TGTGCCAGCAGTGATTCGGGACAGGGACATTATGGCTACACCTTC CASSDSGQGHYGYTF
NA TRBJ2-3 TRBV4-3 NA TGCGCCAGCAGCCAATTTGGGAGCACAGATACGCAGTATTTT CASSQFGSTDTQYF
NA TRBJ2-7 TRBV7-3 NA TGTGCCAGCAGCTTGGGACCCCCAAACGATGGCTACGAGCAGTACTTC CASSLGPPNDGYEQYF
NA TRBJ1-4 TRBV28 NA TGTGCCAGCAGTTTATTGCAGGGTCGTGAAAAACTGTTTTTT CASSLLQGREKLFF
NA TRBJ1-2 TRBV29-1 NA TGCAGCGTTGAGCATGGTAACAAGGATGGCTACACCTTC CSVEHGNKDGYTF
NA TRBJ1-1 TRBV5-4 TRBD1 TGTGCCAGCAGCTACTTGGACAGGGGTGAAGCTTTCTTT CASSYLDRGEAFF
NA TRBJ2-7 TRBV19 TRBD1 TGTGCCAGTAGTAGACGGACAGGGTGGGACGAGCAGTACTTC CASSRRTGWDEQYF
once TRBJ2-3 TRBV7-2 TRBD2 TGTGCCAGCAGTCGTAGCGGGGGGGATACGCAGTATTTT CASSRSGGDTQYF
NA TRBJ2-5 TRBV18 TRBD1 TGTGCCAGCTCTCAAGACAGGGGGCGTACAGAGACCCAGTACTTC CASSQDRGRTETQYF
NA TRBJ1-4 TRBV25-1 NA TGTGCCAGCAGTGGCCGGACAGAGCCCGAAAAACTGTTTTTT CASSGRTEPEKLFF
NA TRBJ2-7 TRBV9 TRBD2 TGTGCCAGCAGCGTAGGGAGGACTAGCTGGATCTACGAGCAGTACTTC CASSVGRTSWIYEQYF
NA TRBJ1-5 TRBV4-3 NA TGCGCCAGCAGCCAAGATGTCGGGGGTTGGCCCCAGCATTTT CASSQDVGGWPQHF
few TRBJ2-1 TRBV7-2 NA TGTGCCAGCAGCTCCCTTGGCGGGGGCCCCTTCAATGAGCAGTTCTTC CASSSLGGGPFNEQFF
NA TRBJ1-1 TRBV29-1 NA TGCAGCGTTGGGTCCAGCTTGAACACTGAAGCTTTCTTT CSVGSSLNTEAFF
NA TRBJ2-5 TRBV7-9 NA TGTGCCAGTTATGACGGCTACCAAGAGACCCAGTACTTC CASYDGYQETQYF
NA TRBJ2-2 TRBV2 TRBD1 TGTGCCAGCAGTGAAGGGGCAGGGGGAGACACCGGGGAGCTGTTTTTT CASSEGAGGDTGELFF
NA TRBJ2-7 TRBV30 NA TGTGCCTGGACCCAGGAAGACAGGAACTACGAGCAGTACTTC CAWTQEDRNYEQYF
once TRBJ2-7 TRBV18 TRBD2 TGTGCCAGCTCACCCCTGACTAGCGGGGTGGGCGAGCAGTACTTC CASSPLTSGVGEQYF
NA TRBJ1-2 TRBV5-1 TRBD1 TGCGCCAGCAGCCCGGACAGGGCTCTCCTATATGGCTACACCTTC CASSPDRALLYGYTF
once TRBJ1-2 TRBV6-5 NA TGTGCCAGCAGTTACTCTCACCCTCGGGGGTATGGCTACACCTTC CASSYSHPRGYGYTF
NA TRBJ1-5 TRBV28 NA TGTGCCAGCACGACTGACAATCAGCCCCAGCATTTT CASTTDNQPQHF
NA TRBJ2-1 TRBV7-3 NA TGTGCCAGCAGCTTAAACCCCTCTAGTGCGGGGCAGTTCTTC CASSLNPSSAGQFF
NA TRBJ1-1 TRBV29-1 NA TGCAGCGTTAAACAGGGCTGGAACACTGAAGCTTTCTTT CSVKQGWNTEAFF
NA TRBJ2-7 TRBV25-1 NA TGTGCCAGCCTCTCAACAGGGTTCGAGCAGTACTTC CASLSTGFEQYF